This is a list of T cell receptor beta chains from one sample in a study of T cell repertoires in cytomegalovirus infection. TCRdb passed the reads through MiXCR, listing each CDR3 protein once. Of approximately 290,000 distinct CDR3 sequences in the sample, more than 20% are singletons; the top ten hold about 15%. The source material was PBMCs. These receptors originate from a human donor in good health (CMV status not recorded). Some clones in this sample may be carry-over from other donors' samples. The CDR3 runs from the conserved cysteine through the conserved F or W. Fields, in order: D gene, V gene, clone size, J gene, CDR3 DNA, CDR3 protein. A D gene is named only where the DNA matches it firmly. Size values are once, few and many counts, or a class for expanded clones, and some rows have none.

TRBD1,TRBV19,-,TRBJ1-2,TGTGCCAGTAATGCCGGGACAGGGGGCGGTGGCTACACCTTC,CASNAGTGGGGYTF
TRBD2,TRBV28,few,TRBJ2-3,TGTGCCAGCAGGGTGGGGGGGAGTGCAGATACGCAGTATTTT,CASRVGGSADTQYF
TRBD1,TRBV9,-,TRBJ2-3,TGTGCCAGCAGCGTAGGCTCGGGGACAGCAGATACGCAGTATTTT,CASSVGSGTADTQYF
-,TRBV6-2/TRBV6-3,few,TRBJ2-1,TGTGCCAGCAGCCCGAGTGGGATCTCCTACAATGAGCAGTTCTTC,CASSPSGISYNEQFF
TRBD2,TRBV7-6,few,TRBJ2-7,TGTGCCAGCAGCTTACCCCGGGACCCAGGACTAGCGGGCGAGCAGTACTTC,CASSLPRDPGLAGEQYF
-,TRBV29-1,once,TRBJ1-6,TGCAGCGTTGAAGATGGGGCTAGTTTTTGCTCACCCCTCCACTTT,CSVEDGASFCSPLHF
TRBD2,TRBV7-3,few,TRBJ2-3,TGTGCCAGCAGACTCGGGACTAGCGGGATCTTAGATACGCAGTATTTT,CASRLGTSGILDTQYF
-,TRBV2,few,TRBJ2-1,TGTGCCAGCAGTGGTGAGGGATACAATGAGCAGTTCTTC,CASSGEGYNEQFF
-,TRBV5-1,few,TRBJ2-7,TGCGCCAGCAGCCATGCGGACGAGCAGTACTTC,CASSHADEQYF
-,TRBV7-2,few,TRBJ2-1,TGTGCCAGCAGCTTTGGGGACCCAAACAATGAGCAGTTCTTC,CASSFGDPNNEQFF
-,TRBV25-1,-,TRBJ1-2,TGTGCCAGCAGTGCCAGGGGATTACTGGTAAATGGCTACACCTTC,CASSARGLLVNGYTF
-,TRBV7-2,-,TRBJ2-1,TGTGCCAGCAGCCCTTCCGGCGGGCGGACATACAATGAGCAGTTCTTC,CASSPSGGRTYNEQFF
TRBD1,TRBV18,few,TRBJ2-2,TGTGCCAGCTCACCTGGGACAGGGGATTACACCGGGGAGCTGTTTTTT,CASSPGTGDYTGELFF
TRBD1,TRBV11-2,-,TRBJ1-1,TGTGCCAGCAGCTTCGGACAGGGGCGGTGGGACACTGAAGCTTTCTTT,CASSFGQGRWDTEAFF
TRBD2,TRBV5-6,-,TRBJ2-1,TGTGCCAGCAGCTTGGGTGTCCTAGCGGGGTACAATGAGCAGTTCTTC,CASSLGVLAGYNEQFF
-,TRBV7-2,many,TRBJ2-3,TGTGCCAGCAGCTTTTCAGGCTCAGATACGCAGTATTTT,CASSFSGSDTQYF
-,TRBV15,few,TRBJ1-5,TGTGCCACCAGCAGGATAAATCAGCCCCAGCATTTT,CATSRINQPQHF
-,TRBV20-1,-,TRBJ2-1,TGCAGTGCTACCCCCGACGTAAATGAGCAGTTCTTC,CSATPDVNEQFF
TRBD2,TRBV20-1,once,TRBJ2-7,TGCAGTGCTAGCCGGGCCGGGACTAGCGGCTACGAGCAGTACTTC,CSASRAGTSGYEQYF
-,TRBV29-1,few,TRBJ1-1,TGCAGCGTTCTAGGACAGCTGAACACTGAAGCTTTCTTT,CSVLGQLNTEAFF
-,TRBV2,-,TRBJ2-7,TGTGCCAGCACCGGACGACTTCGTGGCGAGCAGTACTTC,CASTGRLRGEQYF
TRBD1,TRBV7-2,many,TRBJ1-2,TGTGCCAGCAGCTCGGGACAGGGAAAGGGCTACACCTTC,CASSSGQGKGYTF
-,TRBV28,few,TRBJ1-2,TGTGCCAGCATGAAGCGAGGCCGTGCCTATGGCTACACCTTC,CASMKRGRAYGYTF
TRBD2,TRBV20-1,-,TRBJ2-5,TGCAGTGCTTCCCCGGGGGGAGGGGCGAAAGAGACCCAGTACTTC,CSASPGGGAKETQYF
TRBD1,TRBV11-2,many,TRBJ2-1,TGTGCCAGCAGCTTACGAGGACAGGGAAGCAATGAGCAGTTCTTC,CASSLRGQGSNEQFF
TRBD2,TRBV7-2,many,TRBJ2-1,TGTGCCAGCACCGGAGGGGGACTAGCCTACAATGAGCAGTTCTTC,CASTGGGLAYNEQFF
TRBD1,TRBV28,-,TRBJ2-1,TGTGCCAGCAGTTTATCCGGACAGGGCTTGGATGAGCAGTTCTTC,CASSLSGQGLDEQFF
TRBD2,TRBV29-1,-,TRBJ2-1,TGCAGCGTTGAAGTCGGACTAGCGGACTCCTACAATGAGCAGTTCTTC,CSVEVGLADSYNEQFF
TRBD2,TRBV20-1,-,TRBJ2-1,TGCAGTGCTAGAGGCCAGCGGGGGTCTTTAGAGCAGTTCTTC,CSARGQRGSLEQFF
-,TRBV20-1,-,TRBJ1-5,TGCAGTGCTCCTGGACAGCCCAATCAGCCCCAGCATTTT,CSAPGQPNQPQHF
-,TRBV12-3/TRBV12-4,few,TRBJ2-5,TGTGCCAGCACGGAGTGGCCGGTGGAGACCCAGTACTTC,CASTEWPVETQYF
-,TRBV4-1,few,TRBJ1-6,TGCGCCAGCAGCCAAGAATGGGGGCTGGTTTCACCCCTCCACTTT,CASSQEWGLVSPLHF
TRBD1,TRBV29-1,-,TRBJ2-7,TGCAGCGTTGGAGACGACAGGGGGCTTCCATACGAGCAGTACTTC,CSVGDDRGLPYEQYF
-,TRBV20-1,few,TRBJ2-4,TGCAGTGCTGCCCCCCCGACAGGGAGGAAAAACATTCAGTACTTC,CSAAPPTGRKNIQYF
-,TRBV7-2,many,TRBJ2-1,TGTGCCAGCAGCTTAGCTAGTCCCGATAATGAGCAGTTCTTC,CASSLASPDNEQFF
-,TRBV18,-,TRBJ2-7,TGTGCCAGCTCAGGGAACCTCTACGAGCAGTACTTC,CASSGNLYEQYF
TRBD1,TRBV5-1,-,TRBJ1-1,TGCGCCAGCAGCTTTAACAGGGGGCCAGGTGAAGCTTTCTTT,CASSFNRGPGEAFF
-,TRBV12-3/TRBV12-4,-,TRBJ2-2,TGTGCCAGCACCTCCAATAGGGGAAACACCGGGGAGCTGTTTTTT,CASTSNRGNTGELFF
TRBD1,TRBV28,few,TRBJ1-1,TGTGCCAGCAGTTTAACAGGGGGCCCGAACACTGAAGCTTTCTTT,CASSLTGGPNTEAFF
-,TRBV29-1,-,TRBJ2-7,TGCAGCGCTGACAGCGGTCTAGCGTTGCGGGAGCAGTACTTC,CSADSGLALREQYF
-,TRBV24-1,few,TRBJ2-3,TGTGCCACCAGAGGGCCCAGTGGAGGAGACACAGATACGCAGTATTTT,CATRGPSGGDTDTQYF
-,TRBV6-6,-,TRBJ1-5,TGTGCCAGCAGTGGCGGTAGCGGGTACAATCAGCCCCAGCATTTT,CASSGGSGYNQPQHF
TRBD2,TRBV6-6,few,TRBJ2-2,TGTGCCAGCAGTTACTCGAGCCTGTCGAGCGGGGGGGGAGGGGGCGGGGAGCTGTTTTTT,CASSYSSLSSGGGGGGELFF
TRBD1,TRBV6-2/TRBV6-3,few,TRBJ1-5,TGTGCCAGCAGTTACTTTGGACAGGGATATCAGCCCCAGCATTTT,CASSYFGQGYQPQHF
-,TRBV27,-,TRBJ1-1,TGTGCCAGCAGTAACTGGGACACTTCGAACACTGAAGCTTTCTTT,CASSNWDTSNTEAFF
-,TRBV28,-,TRBJ1-5,TGTGCCAGCAGTTTGAGACAGGAAACGAGGAATCAGCCCCAGCATTTT,CASSLRQETRNQPQHF
-,TRBV12-3/TRBV12-4,-,TRBJ2-7,TGTGCCAGCAGACTCCGTGGGCTGGGAGACGAGCAGTACTTC,CASRLRGLGDEQYF
-,TRBV7-2,many,TRBJ2-3,TGTGCCAGCAGCTCTAAGAACACAGATACGCAGTATTTT,CASSSKNTDTQYF
-,TRBV29-1,-,TRBJ2-1,TGCAGCGTCGCCGGGTTCAACAATGAGCAGTTCTTC,CSVAGFNNEQFF